This paragraph reports one TCR beta chain. What it binds is not known. The data stem from a study of T-cell memory formation after mild COVID-19. Study-level information: Largely donor-specific TCR clusters were found.

Study-wide results and limits: Specificity for SARS-CoV-2 was not confirmed among the second-wave clones peaking on day 37. There were some responding clones in pre-infection memory, which suggested that cross-reactive memory had joined.

TCRdb itself ran the 5' RACE reads through MiXCR, one entry per CDR3 protein. The data contain fewer than 650,000 distinct CDR3 sequences, about 18% of them seen just once; the ten biggest clones take up about 8.1%. The CDR3 has 16 amino acids. J lost 4 bases, V lost 4 bases, and 7 bases had no gene match. Germline V gene sequence: CDR1 SEHNR, CDR2 FQNEAQ (reference sequence). The chain carries TRBV7-9 and TRBJ2-1; 10 nucleotides align to TRBD2. Specimen: PBMCs or a T cell subset sorted from them (not recorded which). The clonotype was recovered from an adult woman who had mild COVID-19 (a few samples of this study predate the infection). Cell type and time point are not known. The chain's CDR3 is CASSSESGGVYNEQFF. The CDR3 coding sequence is TGTGCCAGCAGCTCTGAAAGCGGGGGGGTTTACAATGAGCAGTTCTTC.